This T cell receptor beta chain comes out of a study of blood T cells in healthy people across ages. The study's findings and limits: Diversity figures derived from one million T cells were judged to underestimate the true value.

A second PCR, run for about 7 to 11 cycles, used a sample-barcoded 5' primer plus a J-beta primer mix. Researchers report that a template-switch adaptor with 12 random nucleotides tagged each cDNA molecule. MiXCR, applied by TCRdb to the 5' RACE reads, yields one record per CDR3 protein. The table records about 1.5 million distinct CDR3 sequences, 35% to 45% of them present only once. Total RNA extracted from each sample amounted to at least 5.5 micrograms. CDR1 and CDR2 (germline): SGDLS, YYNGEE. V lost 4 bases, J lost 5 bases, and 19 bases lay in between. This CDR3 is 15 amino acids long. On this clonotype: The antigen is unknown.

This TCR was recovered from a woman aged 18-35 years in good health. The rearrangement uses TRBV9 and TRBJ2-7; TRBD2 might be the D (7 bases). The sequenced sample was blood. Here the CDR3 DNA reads TGTGCCAGCAGCCCAGGAACAGGGAGGGCCGACGAGCAGTACTTC. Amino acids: CASSPGTGRADEQYF.